The 8 T cell receptor beta chains reported below all come from one sample, sequenced in a study of blood T cell repertoires in COVID-19. Profiling relied on immunoSEQ multiplex PCR, and the TCRdb table lists in-frame clones only, not all of them. The sample contains roughly 500,000 clones, over 75% of which appear only once. The sample comprised PBMCs or T cells enriched from blood (not recorded which). The receptors here all came from a woman between 40 and 50 years old who had recovered from COVID-19.

The V and J genes are TRBV4-1 and TRBJ1-1; D is possibly TRBD1 (5 bases). Trimming removed 0 bases from V and 0 bases from J, with 14 bases in between. Per germline, CDR1 MGHRA and CDR2 YSYEKL. The CDR3 is made up of 17 amino acids. The CDR3 region has the DNA TGCGCCAGCAGCCAAGATCCGGAGACAGTCATGAACACTGAAGCTTTCTTT. This encodes CASSQDPETVMNTEAFF.

The chain recombines TRBV24-1 with TRBJ2-1; 8 nucleotides match TRBD1. Germline-derived CDR1 and CDR2 are KGHDR and SFDVKD. Trimming cost V 2 bases and J 0 bases; bases outside gene matches: 8. The length of the CDR3 is 18 residues. The chain's CDR3 is CATSDSPYTGGSYNEQFF. The CDR3 DNA reads TGTGCCACCAGTGATTCCCCCTATACAGGGGGCTCCTACAATGAGCAGTTCTTC.

V gene TRBV19 combines with J gene TRBJ1-1; D not resolved. The CDR3 length is 17 residues. The germline gives CDR1 LNHDA, CDR2 SQIVND (reference sequence). The V gene lost 6 bases and the J gene lost 1 base, with 21 bases spanning the gap. CDR3 sequence: CASRNPNTQWWNTEAFF. Here the CDR3 DNA reads TGTGCCAGTAGGAACCCCAACACACAGTGGTGGAACACTGAAGCTTTCTTT.

This clone was seen only once. The V gene is TRBV7-6, the J gene TRBJ2-1; 7 bases align to TRBD2. Germline V gene data show CDR1 as SGHVS and CDR2 as FNYEAQ. V dropped 2 bases and J dropped 3; count of bases not matched to a gene: 7. CDR3 size: 16 residues. The CDR3 nucleotides are TGTGCCAGCAGCTTATCTGTAGCGGGTAACTACAATGAGCAGTTCTTC. This translates into CASSLSVAGNYNEQFF. Based on the CDR3 plus reference TRBV7-6 and TRBJ2-1, the full variable domain is GAGVSQSPRYKVTKRGQDVALRCDPISGHVSLYWYRQALGQGPEFLTYFNYEAQQDKSGLPNDRFSAERPEGSISTLTIQRTEQRDSAMYRCASSLSVAGNYNEQFFGPGTRLTVL.

V is TRBV25-1 and J is TRBJ1-2; D not certain. The V gene's germline CDR1 is MGHDK and CDR2 SYGVNS. The CDR3 spans 14 residues. The V end lost 3 bases, the J end lost 4 bases, and 12 bases lay between the germline ends. The CDR3 reads CASSEPGDFYGYTF. The CDR3 nucleotides read TGTGCCAGCAGTGAGCCGGGAGACTTCTATGGCTACACCTTC.

The chain employs TRBV30 and TRBJ2-3; TRBD2 aligns across 16 bases. Per germline, CDR1 GTSNPN and CDR2 SVGIG (reference sequence). J was trimmed by 4 bases and V by 3 bases; bases with no gene match: 16. This CDR3 contains 20 residues. This CDR3 reads CAWSSRVGLAGGPRPDTQYF. In nucleotides, the CDR3 is TGTGCCTGGAGCAGTCGAGTGGGACTAGCGGGAGGGCCGAGACCAGATACGCAGTATTTT.

This sequence joins TRBV18 and TRBJ1-4; D gene unclear. V was cut by 0 bases and J by 10 bases, with 9 bases left in between. The CDR3 length is 13 residues. Germline V gene data show CDR1 as KGHSH and CDR2 as LQKENI. The CDR3 region has the DNA TGTGCCAGCTCACCACCGGAGAGCGCAAAACTGTTTTTT. Amino acids: CASSPPESAKLFF.

V gene TRBV19 combines with J gene TRBJ1-5, with 9 bases matching TRBD1. With 4 bases clipped from V and 4 bases from J, the junction kept 5 bases outside the gene matches. Germline loops: CDR1 LNHDA, CDR2 SQIVND (reference sequence). CDR3 length: 15 amino acids. CDR3 DNA sequence: TGTGCCAGTAGTACCGGGACAGGGACAAATCAGCCCCAGCATTTT. This sequence encodes CASSTGTGTNQPQHF.